This note documents a single T cell receptor (beta chain) sequence. The PCR contained 60 Vbeta and 13 Jbeta primers. The table came from immunoSEQ multiplex PCR; TCRdb's copy has only in-frame clones and leaves some out. The table shows roughly 150,000 clones, with 84% occurring only once. This CDR3 contains 13 residues. The V gene's germline CDR1 is SQVTM and CDR2 ANQGSEA. V trimming: 6 bases; J trimming: 4 bases; junction bases outside the gene matches: 6. This entry belongs to a study of cytomegalovirus exposure and HLA in healthy donors. Study information: Of roughly 400 genotyped donors, about 80% grouped in the Caucasian-associated ancestry cluster.

The TCR originated in a man aged 25 to 40 in good health and CMV-seronegative. The chain carries TRBV29-1 and TRBJ2-4; 7 positions match TRBD1. Material for sequencing was PBMCs. The CDR3 bases are TGCAGCGTAGGGACAGACTTAAAAAACATTCAGTACTTC. The encoded protein is CSVGTDLKNIQYF.